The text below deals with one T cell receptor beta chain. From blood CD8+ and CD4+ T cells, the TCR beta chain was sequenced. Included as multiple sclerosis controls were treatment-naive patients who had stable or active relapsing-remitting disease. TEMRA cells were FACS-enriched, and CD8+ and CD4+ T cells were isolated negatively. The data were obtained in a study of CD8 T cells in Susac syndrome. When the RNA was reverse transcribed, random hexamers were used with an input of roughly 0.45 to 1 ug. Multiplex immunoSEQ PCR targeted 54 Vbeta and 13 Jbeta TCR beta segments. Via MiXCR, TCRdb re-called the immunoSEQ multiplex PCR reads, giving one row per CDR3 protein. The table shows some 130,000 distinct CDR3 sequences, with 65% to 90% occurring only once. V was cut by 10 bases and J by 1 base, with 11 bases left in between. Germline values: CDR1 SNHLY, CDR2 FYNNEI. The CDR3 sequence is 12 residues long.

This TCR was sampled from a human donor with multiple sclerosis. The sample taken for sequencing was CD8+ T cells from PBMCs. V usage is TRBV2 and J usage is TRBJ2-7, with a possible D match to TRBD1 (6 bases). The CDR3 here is CATVDSSYEQYF. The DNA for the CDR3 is TGTGCCACCGTGGACAGTTCCTACGAGCAGTACTTC. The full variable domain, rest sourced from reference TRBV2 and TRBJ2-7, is EPEVTQTPSHQVTQMGQEVILRCVPISNHLYFYWYRQILGQKVEFLVSFYNNEISEKSEIFDDQFSVERPDGSNFTLKIRSTKLEDSAMYFCATVDSSYEQYFGPGTRLTVT.